This entry concerns a single T cell receptor (beta chain). Its antigen remains unidentified. This sample was taken from a study of cytomegalovirus exposure and HLA in healthy donors. This CDR3 contains 14 residues. V was cut by 3 bases and J by 5 bases, with 14 bases left in between. Germline assignment: CDR1 ENHRY and CDR2 SYGVKD. Study-level results: A later analysis showed TCR association rates differing by HLA locus, peaking at DRB1 and lowest at HLA-C. The authors assumed roughly uniform sequencing depth across donors for presence/absence analyses. The likely explanation for a cluster of highly shared sequence variants was sequencing artifact.

The PCR ran on 60 Vbeta and 13 Jbeta primers. Sequencing used immunoSEQ multiplex PCR; TCRdb keeps in-frame clones, though not all of them. The sample records 200,000 to 250,000 clones, about 80% being singletons. Sequenced input: PBMCs. This clonotype originated in a young man in good health and CMV-seronegative. The chain uses TRBV10-3 and TRBJ2-7; no clear D gene. The CDR3 region is CAISEQTFGNEQYF. CDR3 sequence (DNA): TGTGCCATCAGTGAACAGACCTTCGGAAACGAGCAGTACTTC.